These 25 T cell receptor beta chains were all obtained from the same sample, sequenced in a study of tumor-infiltrating lymphocytes in primary liver carcinoma. Using a constant-region primer together with ProtoScript II reverse transcriptase, TCR beta cDNA was made from around 500 ng of total RNA. Each TCR beta library was derived from three nested multiplex PCR rounds that employed slightly modified ARM-PCR. For around 11 cycles apiece, the opening two PCR rounds ran with TRBV1-TRBV30 forward primers and a C-beta reverse primer. TCRdb processed the multiplex PCR reads anew with MiXCR; each CDR3 protein has one entry. This table has about 180,000 distinct CDR3 sequences, about 60% appearing once. Extraction also yielded germline DNA, while blood RNA was obtained from unsorted whole blood. Material: peripheral blood. The receptors were gathered from a man aged 35-49 years with primary liver carcinoma and hepatitis B virus infection.

Note on this clonotype: A read error may produce the germline difference seen at one junction end. The J gene is TRBJ2-3, the V gene TRBV29-1; possibly TRBD2 for D (6 bases). Germline V gene data show CDR1 as SQVTM and CDR2 as ANQGSEA. The CDR3 spans 15 residues. The CDR3 DNA reads TGCAGCGTTGAGGGCGGGGCCGGCATCACAGATACGCAGTGTTTT. Translating it yields CSVEGGAGITDTQCF.

A note on this clonotype: A read error is possible here, since a much larger clone lies one base away. The rearrangement joins TRBV29-1 to TRBJ2-1; D gene unclear. Germline V gene lookup returns CDR1 SQVTM and CDR2 ANQGSEA. The CDR3 spans 12 residues. The DNA of the CDR3 is TGCAGCGTTGTGGACCAACTGAATGAGCGGTTCTTC. Protein: CSVVDQLNERFF.

The sample holds a few counts of this clonotype. This chain connects TRBV5-5 to TRBJ1-4, with D perhaps matching TRBD1 (5 bases). The germline V gene has CDR1 SGHKS and CDR2 YYEKEE (reference sequence). The germline V and J ends were trimmed by 4 bases and 10 bases, with 14 bases remaining between them. The CDR3 length is 13 residues. The CDR3 loop is CASSARQFGKLFF. The CDR3 DNA reads TGTGCCAGCAGCGCTAGACAGTTTGGAAAACTGTTTTTT.

This clonotype occurred a few times. A much bigger clone sits one base away, suggesting this may be a read error. The V and J genes are TRBV29-1 and TRBJ1-4; D possibly corresponds to TRBD1 (6 bases). Germline CDR1 reads SQVTM; CDR2 reads ANQGSEA. Trimming removed 7 bases at V and 0 bases at J, with 12 bases between. This CDR3 is built from 14 residues. CDR3 sequence reads: CSARDTPTNEKLFF. The CDR3, as DNA: TGCAGCGCCAGGGACACCCCAACTAATGAAAAACTGTTTTTT.

This rearrangement joins TRBV5-4 to TRBJ2-3; TRBD1 aligns across 9 bases. Germline V gene sequence: CDR1 SGHNT, CDR2 YYREEE (reference sequence). The ends lost 4 bases at V and 5 bases at J; junction bases unmatched: 8. The CDR3 totals 15 residues. This CDR3 reads CASSPGTGSRDTQYF. In DNA, the CDR3 is TGTGCCAGCAGCCCTGGGACAGGGAGTAGAGATACGCAGTATTTT.

In the case of this clonotype: Mismatch with germline at one junction end may stem from a read error. The CDR3 nucleotides are TGTGCCAGCAGCTCGCGCCCCAGCGTGAGGATCTATAAGCAGTTTTTC. Amino acid sequence: CASSSRPSVRIYKQFF. This rearrangement joins TRBV11-2 to TRBJ2-1; D is undetermined. Germline V gene sequence: CDR1 SGHAT, CDR2 FQNNGV. The CDR3 runs to 16 residues.

Notes on this clonotype: The junction differs from germline at one of its ends, possibly a read error. This chain joins TRBV11-2 and TRBJ2-7; 8 nucleotides match TRBD1. This CDR3 comprises 18 residues. Germline loops: CDR1 SGHAT, CDR2 FQNNGV. DNA of the CDR3: TGTGCCAGCAGCAGGGACAGGACTGGGGGGAGCGGAACCTACGAACAGTACTTC. Protein product: CASSRDRTGGSGTYEQYF.

This clonotype occurred a few times. V and J are TRBV12-5 and TRBJ2-3, with TRBD2 matching 11 bases. The CDR3 has 22 residues. Trimming removed 3 bases from V and 0 bases from J; junction bases left unmatched: 20. The germline CDR1 and CDR2 sequences are LGHNT and FRNRAP. As DNA, the CDR3 is TGTGCTAGTGGTTTCCCTCCCTACCTGACTAGCGGGGTTCCTCCTAGCACAGATACGCAGTATTTT. Translation gives CASGFPPYLTSGVPPSTDTQYF.

This chain links TRBV14 with TRBJ2-7; 9 bases are shared with TRBD1. The CDR3 extends over 11 amino acids. The germline gives CDR1 SGHDN, CDR2 FVKESK. V shed 5 bases and J 12 bases; nucleotides not matched to a gene: 5. CDR3 protein: CASSSRTGAYF. CDR3 DNA sequence: TGTGCCAGCAGCTCTCGGACAGGGGCGTACTTC.

V gene TRBV6-2 or TRBV6-3 combines with J gene TRBJ2-4; TRBD1 matches at 8 bases. This CDR3 region has 12 residues. V trimming: 5 bases; J trimming: 13 bases; junction bases outside the gene matches: 7. CDR1 MNHEY and CDR2 SVGEGT come from the germline V gene. The DNA for the CDR3 is TGTGCCAGCAGTACTGGGGACAGGCCCCAGTACTTC. This encodes CASSTGDRPQYF.

This clonotype was counted only a few times. The gene calls are TRBV12-2 and TRBJ2-1; TRBD1 reflects the table's D call only, with no check against the DNA. TRBV12-2 is a pseudogene locus. This CDR3 comprises 15 residues. The CDR3 nucleotides are TGTGCAAGTCCGGCGGGGCTTCTTCCCTACAATGTGCAGTTCTTC. Its protein product is CASPAGLLPYNVQFF.

Points on this clonotype: The germline gene is not matched at one end of the junction; a read error may be the cause. The chain recombines TRBV11-2 with TRBJ2-1; no clear D. The CDR3 length is 16 residues. From germline, CDR1 is SGHAT and CDR2 FQNNGV. CDR3 loop: CASSAARSALYNEHIF. The DNA of the CDR3 is TGTGCCAGCAGCGCAGCACGAAGCGCCCTATACAATGAGCATATCTTC.

Remarks on this clonotype: This sequence may be a read error, since a much larger clone differs from it by one base. This sequence joins TRBV29-1 and TRBJ1-1; no firm D call. CDR1 and CDR2 from the germline V gene are SQVTM and ANQGSEA. The CDR3 length is 14 residues. CDR3: CCVGMPTENTEAFF. The CDR3 DNA sequence: TGCTGCGTCGGTATGCCTACAGAGAACACTGAAGCTTTCTTT.

A note on this clonotype: A read error may produce the germline difference seen at one junction end. The chain recombines TRBV29-1 with TRBJ1-2, with D unclear. This CDR3 has 12 residues. Germline lookup yields CDR1 SQVTM and CDR2 ANQGSEA. The CDR3 DNA follows: TGCAGAGTTGAGGCGGGCCTAGGGGGCTACACCTTC. This codes for CRVEAGLGGYTF.

This clonotype occurred a few times. The chain joins TRBV10-3 to TRBJ2-3; TRBD1 matches at 8 bases. J gave up 1 base and V 7 bases, and 4 bases lay outside the gene matches. From germline, CDR1 is ENHRY and CDR2 SYGVKD. CDR3 length: 14 residues. The CDR3 sequence: CAITPGQGTDTQYF. The CDR3 nucleotides read TGTGCCATCACCCCGGGACAGGGCACAGATACGCAGTATTTT.

Worth noting for this clonotype: The limits of the CDR3 on the DNA are not certain, so only TCRdb's listed CDR3 is given. The rearrangement joins TRBV28 to TRBJ1-1; the D call TRBD1 from the table was never checked on the DNA. The CDR3 contains 16 residues when both ends are counted. Germline V gene lookup returns CDR1 MDHEN and CDR2 SYDVKM. CDR3 protein: CASTLTFVGAGTETFF.

The chain joins TRBV6-1 to TRBJ1-2; no clear D gene. With 3 bases removed from V and 2 bases from J, the gap between germline ends came to 10 bases. CDR1 and CDR2 from the germline V gene are MNHNS and SASEGT. This CDR3 has 14 amino acids. CDR3: CASSELPGNYGYTF. The CDR3 DNA sequence: TGTGCCAGCAGTGAGCTCCCGGGGAACTATGGCTACACCTTC.

Worth noting for this clonotype: Because it lacks the conserved phenylalanine or tryptophan at the end, this CDR3 is likely a read error. It is unclear where the CDR3 begins or ends on the DNA, so no DNA is shown, and the CDR3 is as TCRdb lists it. CDR3 loop: CSVKGDGIDEQFS. V and J are TRBV29-1 and TRBJ2-1; TRBD1, the table's D call, lacks a check against the DNA. Germline-derived CDR1 and CDR2 are SQVTM and ANQGSEA. The CDR3 comprises 13 residues, both ends counted.

Details on this clonotype: No conserved phenylalanine or tryptophan is present at the end of the CDR3, so a read error is the likely explanation. The chain recombines TRBV24-1 with TRBJ2-1; D call uncertain. Germline CDR1 reads KGHDR; CDR2 reads SFDVKD. V lost 9 bases, J lost 0 bases, and 11 bases lay in between. The CDR3 sequence is 14 residues long. The CDR3 region is CATGTEVSYNEQFL. DNA of the CDR3: TGTGCCACCGGAACAGAGGTCTCCTACAATGAGCAGTTCCTC.

About this clonotype: A junction end diverges from the germline sequence, so it may reflect a read error. The V and J genes are TRBV6-5 and TRBJ2-1; 8 bases are shared with TRBD2. CDR1 and CDR2 from the germline V gene are MNHEY and SVGAGI. The CDR3 spans 15 residues. CDR3 region: CASSYRSGSYNEQFF. CDR3 bases: TGTGCCAGTAGTTACAGGAGCGGGAGCTACAATGAGCAGTTCTTC.

A few counts support this clonotype. The chain uses TRBV6-6 and TRBJ2-5; D perhaps matches TRBD2 (6 bases). This CDR3 spans 15 amino acids. The germline gives CDR1 MNHNY, CDR2 SVGAGI (reference sequence). With 5 bases removed from V and 1 base from J, the gap between germline ends came to 14 bases. The CDR3 protein is CASSALGGPQETQYF. DNA of the CDR3: TGTGCCAGCAGTGCCCTGGGGGGTCCCCAAGAGACCCAGTACTTC.

In the case of this clonotype: The junction shows a germline mismatch at one end, possibly a read error. This sequence joins TRBV4-1 and TRBJ2-3; no definite D call. Germline values: CDR1 MGHRA, CDR2 YSYEKL. This CDR3 comprises 17 residues. The CDR3 nucleotides are TGCGCTAGCAGCCCAAAAAGCCTGGGGAATACGGGAGATACGCAGTATTTT. Translated: CASSPKSLGNTGDTQYF.

The V call is TRBV7-8, the J call TRBJ2-7, with D perhaps being TRBD1 or TRBD2 (6 bases each). This CDR3 is built from 15 residues. The V gene's germline CDR1 is SGHVS and CDR2 FQNEAQ. V was cut by 4 bases and J by 5 bases, with 18 bases left in between. The CDR3 protein is CASSSTPGASNEQYF. DNA of the CDR3: TGTGCCAGCAGCTCCACCCCGGGGGCCTCTAACGAGCAGTACTTC.

To note about this clonotype: One junction end does not reproduce the germline sequence, and a read error may be involved. This sequence joins TRBV4-1 and TRBJ1-6; unclear D gene. Germline-derived CDR1 and CDR2 are MGHRA and YSYEKL. This CDR3 is 12 amino acids long. The CDR3 DNA sequence: TGCGCCAGCAGCCAATTATATTCACCCCTCAACTTT. Translated: CASSQLYSPLNF.

This clonotype was detected once. One end of the junction does not line up with germline, which may come from a read error. The chain employs TRBV4-2 and TRBJ2-2, with a weak D call TRBD2 (7 bases). The germline V gene encodes CDR1 LGHNA and CDR2 YNFKEQ. The CDR3 length is 16 residues. CDR3 amino acids: CASSRIMGRDTGELFF. The CDR3 DNA is TGTGCCAGCAGCCGAATTATGGGGAGGGACACGGGGGAGCTGTTTTTT.